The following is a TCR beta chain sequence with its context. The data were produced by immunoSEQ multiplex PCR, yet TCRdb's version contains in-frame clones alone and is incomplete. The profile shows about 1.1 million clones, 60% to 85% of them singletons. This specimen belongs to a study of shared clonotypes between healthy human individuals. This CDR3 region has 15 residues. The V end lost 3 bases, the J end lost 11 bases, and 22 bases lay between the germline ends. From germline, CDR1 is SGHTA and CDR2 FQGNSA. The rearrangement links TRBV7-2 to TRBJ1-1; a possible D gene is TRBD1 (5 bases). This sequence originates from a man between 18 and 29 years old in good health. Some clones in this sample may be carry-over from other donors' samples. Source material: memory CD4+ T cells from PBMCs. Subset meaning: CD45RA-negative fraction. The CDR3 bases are TGTGCCAGCAGCTTTGGTGTTCAGGGCGGCCGCCGGGCTTTCTTT. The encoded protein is CASSFGVQGGRRAFF.